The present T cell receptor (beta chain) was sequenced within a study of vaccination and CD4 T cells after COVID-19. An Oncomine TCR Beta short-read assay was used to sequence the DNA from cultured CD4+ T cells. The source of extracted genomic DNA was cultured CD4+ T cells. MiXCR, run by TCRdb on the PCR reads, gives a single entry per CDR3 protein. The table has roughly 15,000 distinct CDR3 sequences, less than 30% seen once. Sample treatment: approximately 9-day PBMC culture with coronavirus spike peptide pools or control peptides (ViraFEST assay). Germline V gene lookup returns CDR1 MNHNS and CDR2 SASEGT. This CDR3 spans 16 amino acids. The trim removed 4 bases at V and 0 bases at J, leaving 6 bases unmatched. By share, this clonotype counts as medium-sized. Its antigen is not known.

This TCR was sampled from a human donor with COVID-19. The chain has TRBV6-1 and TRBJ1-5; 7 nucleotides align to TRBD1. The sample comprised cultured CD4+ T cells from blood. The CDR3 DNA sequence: TGTGCCAGCAGTGGTCAGGGGGGATATAGCAATCAGCCCCAGCATTTT. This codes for CASSGQGGYSNQPQHF.